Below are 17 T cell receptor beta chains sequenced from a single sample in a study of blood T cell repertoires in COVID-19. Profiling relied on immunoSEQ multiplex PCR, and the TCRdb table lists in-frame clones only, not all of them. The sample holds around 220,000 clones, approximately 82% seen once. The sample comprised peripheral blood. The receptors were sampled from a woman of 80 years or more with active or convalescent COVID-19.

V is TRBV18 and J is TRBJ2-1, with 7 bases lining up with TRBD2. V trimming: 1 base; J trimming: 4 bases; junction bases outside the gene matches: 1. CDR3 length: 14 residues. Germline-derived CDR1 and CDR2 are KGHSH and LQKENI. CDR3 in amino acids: CASSPQGLYNEQFF. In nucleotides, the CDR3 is TGTGCCAGCTCACCACAGGGACTATACAATGAGCAGTTCTTC.

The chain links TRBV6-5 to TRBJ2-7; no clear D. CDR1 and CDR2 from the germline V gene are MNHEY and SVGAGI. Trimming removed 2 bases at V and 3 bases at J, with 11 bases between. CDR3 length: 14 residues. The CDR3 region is CASSYTQALYEQYF. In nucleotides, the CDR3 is TGTGCCAGCAGTTACACGCAGGCACTCTACGAGCAGTACTTC.

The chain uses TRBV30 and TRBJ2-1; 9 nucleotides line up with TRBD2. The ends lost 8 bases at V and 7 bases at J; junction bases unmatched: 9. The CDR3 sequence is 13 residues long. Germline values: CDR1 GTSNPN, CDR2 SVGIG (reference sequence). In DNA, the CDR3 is TGTGCCCGAACGGGACTAGCTGTGAATGAGCAGTTCTTC. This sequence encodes CARTGLAVNEQFF.

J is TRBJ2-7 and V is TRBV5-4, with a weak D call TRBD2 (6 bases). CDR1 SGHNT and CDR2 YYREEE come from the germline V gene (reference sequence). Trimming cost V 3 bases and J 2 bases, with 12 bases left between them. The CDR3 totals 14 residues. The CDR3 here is CASSSERLAYEQYF. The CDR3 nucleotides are TGTGCCAGCAGCTCGGAGCGACTAGCCTACGAGCAGTACTTC.

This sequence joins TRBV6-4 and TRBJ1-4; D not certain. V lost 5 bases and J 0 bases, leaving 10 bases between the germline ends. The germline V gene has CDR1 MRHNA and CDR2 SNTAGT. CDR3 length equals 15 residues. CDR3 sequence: CASSPGGTTNEKLFF. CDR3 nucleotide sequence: TGTGCCAGCAGTCCCGGAGGTACAACTAATGAAAAACTGTTTTTT.

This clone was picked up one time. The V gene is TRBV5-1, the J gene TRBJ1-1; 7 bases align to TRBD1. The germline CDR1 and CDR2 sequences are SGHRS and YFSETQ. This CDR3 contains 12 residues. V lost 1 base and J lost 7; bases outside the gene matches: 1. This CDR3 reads CASSLNRGEAFF. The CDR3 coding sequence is TGCGCCAGCAGCTTGAACAGGGGTGAAGCTTTCTTT.

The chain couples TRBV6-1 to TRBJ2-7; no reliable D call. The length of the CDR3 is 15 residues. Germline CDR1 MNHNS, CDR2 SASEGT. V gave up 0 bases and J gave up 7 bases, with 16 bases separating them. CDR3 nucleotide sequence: TGTGCCAGCAGTGAAGCGTCGGCGGTCGCTCAGGAGCAGTACTTC. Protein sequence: CASSEASAVAQEQYF.

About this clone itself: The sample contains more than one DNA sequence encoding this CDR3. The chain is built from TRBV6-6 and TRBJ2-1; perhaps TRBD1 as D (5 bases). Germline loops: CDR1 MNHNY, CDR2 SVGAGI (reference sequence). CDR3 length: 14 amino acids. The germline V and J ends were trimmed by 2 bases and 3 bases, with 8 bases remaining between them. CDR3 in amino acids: CASSYSRVYNEQFF. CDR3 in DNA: TGTGCCAGCAGTTACAGCAGGGTCTACAATGAGCAGTTCTTC.

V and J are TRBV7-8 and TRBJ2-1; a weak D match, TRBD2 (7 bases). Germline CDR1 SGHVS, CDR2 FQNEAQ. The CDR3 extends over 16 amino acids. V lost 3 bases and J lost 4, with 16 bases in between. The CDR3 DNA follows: TGTGCCAGCAGCTTCGGGGGGCGCCTAATTTACAATGAGCAGTTCTTC. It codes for CASSFGGRLIYNEQFF.

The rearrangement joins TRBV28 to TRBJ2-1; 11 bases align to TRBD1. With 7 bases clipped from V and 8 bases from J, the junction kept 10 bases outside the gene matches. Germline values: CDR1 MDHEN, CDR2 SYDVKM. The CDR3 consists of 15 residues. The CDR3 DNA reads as TGTGCCAGCACCCCAGGGACAGGGGGATTCTATGAGCAGTTCTTC. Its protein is CASTPGTGGFYEQFF.

This chain's CDR3 is CASSLRTGHIQYF. The CDR3 DNA follows: TGTGCCAGCAGTCTTAGGACAGGGCATATTCAGTACTTC. J is TRBJ2-4 and V is TRBV2; 8 bases are shared with TRBD1. CDR3 size: 13 residues. The ends lost 5 bases at V and 10 bases at J; junction bases unmatched: 7. Germline V gives CDR1 SNHLY, CDR2 FYNNEI.

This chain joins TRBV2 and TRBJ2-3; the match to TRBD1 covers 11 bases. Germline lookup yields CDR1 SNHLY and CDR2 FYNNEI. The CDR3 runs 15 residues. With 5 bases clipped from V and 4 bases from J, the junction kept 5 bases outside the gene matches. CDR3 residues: CASSPGTGGADTQYF. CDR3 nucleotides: TGTGCCAGCAGTCCCGGGACAGGGGGTGCAGATACGCAGTATTTT.

The CDR3 here is CASSMLRGGQPQHF. Written as DNA, the CDR3 is TGTGCCAGCAGTATGTTGAGGGGAGGTCAGCCCCAGCATTTT. This chain joins TRBV28 and TRBJ1-5; D might be TRBD1 (5 bases). The CDR3 contains 14 residues. The germline V gene encodes CDR1 MDHEN and CDR2 SYDVKM. Trimming stripped 5 bases from V and 6 bases from J, with 14 bases between.

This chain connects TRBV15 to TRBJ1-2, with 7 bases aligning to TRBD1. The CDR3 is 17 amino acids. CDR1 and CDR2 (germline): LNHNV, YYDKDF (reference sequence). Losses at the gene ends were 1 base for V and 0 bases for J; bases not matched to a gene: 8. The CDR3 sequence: CATSRVGQGDANYGYTF. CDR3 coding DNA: TGTGCCACCAGCAGAGTAGGGCAGGGGGATGCTAACTATGGCTACACCTTC.

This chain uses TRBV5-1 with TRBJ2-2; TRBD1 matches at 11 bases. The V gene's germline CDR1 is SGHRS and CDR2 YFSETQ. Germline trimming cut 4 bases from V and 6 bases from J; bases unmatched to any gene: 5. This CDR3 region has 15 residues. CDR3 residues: CASSIGQGAAGELFF. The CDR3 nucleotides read TGCGCCAGCAGCATTGGACAGGGGGCGGCCGGGGAGCTGTTTTTT.

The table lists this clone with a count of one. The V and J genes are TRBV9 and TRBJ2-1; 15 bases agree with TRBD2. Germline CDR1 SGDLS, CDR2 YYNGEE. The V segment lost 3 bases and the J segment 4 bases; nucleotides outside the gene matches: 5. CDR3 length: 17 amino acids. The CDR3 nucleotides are TGTGCCAGCAGCGCCGGGACTAGCGGGAGGTTTTACAATGAGCAGTTCTTC. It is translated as CASSAGTSGRFYNEQFF.

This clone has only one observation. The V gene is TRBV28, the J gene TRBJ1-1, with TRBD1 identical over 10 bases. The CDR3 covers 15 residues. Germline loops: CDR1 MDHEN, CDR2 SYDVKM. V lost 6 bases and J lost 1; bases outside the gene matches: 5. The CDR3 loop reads CASRPGTGENTEAFF. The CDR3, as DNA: TGTGCCAGCAGACCTGGGACAGGGGAGAACACTGAAGCTTTCTTT.